This T cell receptor beta chain was found in a study of blood T cell repertoires in COVID-19 (dated by TCRdb to 2018 to 2021). Concerning the study at large: Samples covering the acute and convalescent phases of COVID-19 were provided by collaborators in the United States, Italy and Spain. The material from the prospective study consisted of cDNA or gDNA derived from T cells, B-cell-depleted T cells, or PBMCs. The dataset comprised deeply sampled blood TCRbeta repertoires from subjects exposed to, actively infected with, or recovered from COVID-19. The repertoires were released in a freely available public database meant as a resource for research on the immune response to SARS-CoV-2. The samples were drawn from two sources: the first 160 participants of the ongoing ImmuneRACE study, and 1,000 to 1,500 subjects contributed by 6 global collaborators. The sample metadata nearly always contained a de-identified subject ID, COVID-19 status, age in years and sex. Where HLA class I and class II types were available, the types were taken from metadata supplied by the sample provider, not from assay-based typing. Overall results and qualifications from the work: The quantity of clinical and demographic metadata differed by source and by participant and was supplied without curation.

Collaborating institutions collected whole blood in K2EDTA tubes following their own protocols. For TCRbeta analysis, collaborators shipped samples as frozen whole blood, isolated PBMCs, or DNA extracted from either of those sample types. TCRbeta CDR3 regions were amplified from genomic DNA using the immunoSEQ Assay, a bias-controlled multiplex PCR. From the authors' description of their analysis: Within the assay, amplification of reference gene primers was used to estimate how many nucleated cells each sample contained. To quantify the absolute abundance of each unique TCRbeta CDR3 rearrangement, sequence reads were collapsed and filtered. For each sample, productive Simpson clonality was calculated as the square root of Simpson's diversity index across productive rearrangements. TCRdb limited this immuneACCESS table to in-frame rearrangements with V and J called. A share of clones is missing; checked studies link under half to unresolved V genes, and the rest is unexplained. V and J calls and clone size are given by that table; D and trimming were obtained from the DNA. The sample table records around 200,000 clones; 78% of these occur just once. The biggest ten clones account for about 2.8% of the sample.

To note about this clone: What this receptor recognizes is not known. There are no base qualities to consult, and no much larger clone falls within one base.

This TCR came from a woman over 75 with active or convalescent COVID-19. The sequenced material came from peripheral blood.

The CDR3 sequence is CASSKRTESYGYTF. Read as DNA, the sequence is TGTGCCAGCAGCAAACGGACTGAAAGCTATGGCTACACCTTC. This chain joins TRBV7-9 to TRBJ1-2; there is no confident call for the D gene. Reading the germline V gene (reference sequence) gives CDR1 SEHNR and CDR2 FQNEAQ. The CDR3 sequence holds 14 residues, the cysteine and phenylalanine included. The retained sequence is limited to the CDR3, 42 bases, with the frame set at the first base. The junction shows trimming of 5 bases on V and 4 bases on J, plus 14 bases between the germline ends.